This T cell receptor beta chain was recovered during a study of blood T cell repertoires in COVID-19 (dated by TCRdb to 2020 to 2022). Regarding the complete study: Samples from collaborators originated in the United States, Italy and Spain and spanned both the acute and convalescent phases of COVID-19. The repertoires were released in a freely available public database meant as a resource for research on the immune response to SARS-CoV-2. Sample metadata almost always included a de-identified subject ID, COVID-19 status, age in years and sex. The dataset comprised deeply sampled blood TCRbeta repertoires from subjects exposed to, actively infected with, or recovered from COVID-19. Samples were obtained from the ongoing ImmuneRACE study (first 160 participants) and from 1,000 to 1,500 subjects provided by 6 global collaborators. The material from the prospective study consisted of cDNA or gDNA derived from T cells, B-cell-depleted T cells, or PBMCs. Where available, HLA class I and class II types were obtained from metadata supplied by the sample provider rather than from assay-based typing.

Trimming at the junction amounts to 0 bases on V and 1 base on J, and the germline ends lie 6 bases apart. The germline V gene encodes CDR1 SGHVS and CDR2 FQNEAQ. The CDR3 has 15 amino acids, counting the end cysteine and phenylalanine. Here the CDR3 DNA is all that survives: 45 bases in frame from base 1. Broad study findings and their caveats: Clinical and demographic metadata were provided uncurated, with the amount varying by source and participant.

A note on this clone: Its cognate antigen has yet to be identified. Per-base qualities were not stored, and no clone one base away is much larger.

TCRbeta CDR3 regions were amplified from genomic DNA by means of the immunoSEQ Assay, a bias-controlled multiplex PCR. From the authors' description of their analysis: The number of nucleated cells in each sample was estimated by amplification of reference gene primers within the assay. To quantify the absolute abundance of each unique TCRbeta CDR3 rearrangement, sequence reads were collapsed and filtered. Productive Simpson clonality was computed per sample as the square root of Simpson's diversity index over productive rearrangements. This is the immuneACCESS table as TCRdb keeps it, with only in-frame sequences that have V and J called. A part of the clones is gone; compared with another copy, unresolved V genes explain less than half, and the rest is unexplained. The DNA gave D and trimming, while V, J and clone size come from that table. The sample profile shows a few hundred thousand clones; about 90% of them were found once. Under 1.3% of the sample comes from the top ten.

Participants in the prospective study were enrolled through a virtual design, were aged about 18 to 100 years, and lived in 24 United States geographic areas. To assign participants to cohorts, the prospective study relied on clinical history that participants themselves reported in a screening survey and a study questionnaire. Recovered participants in ImmuneRACE Cohort 3 were defined by two consecutive negative NP/OP PCR tests, clearance by a healthcare professional, or resolution of symptoms. In the prospective study, mobile phlebotomists collected whole blood, serum and a nasopharyngeal or oropharyngeal swab from each participant. Prospective study participants could optionally give additional blood draws and questionnaires over a roughly 2-month period. Before DNA extraction, blood samples from the prospective study were shipped at room temperature or frozen.

The receptor comes from a woman younger than 45 who had recovered from COVID-19. Sequencing was performed on PBMCs or T cells enriched from blood (not recorded which). Recombination joined TRBV7-8 with TRBJ2-2; no D gene call is confident. The DNA sequence follows: TGTGCCAGCAGCTTAGCCTCGGGGAACACCGGGGAGCTGTTTTTT. It specifies CASSLASGNTGELFF.